Shown below are 17 T cell receptor beta chains from a single sample sequenced in a study of blood T cell repertoires in COVID-19. This table comes from immunoSEQ multiplex PCR, and its TCRdb copy is limited to in-frame clones, with some not included. The sample consists of 330,000 or so clones, about 88% of them appearing once. Sample: PBMCs or T cells enriched from blood (not recorded which). The receptors shown here come from a woman in her 30s who had been exposed to COVID-19.

The chain uses TRBV9 and TRBJ2-7; tentative D call: TRBD1 (6 bases). V was pared by 4 bases and J by 2 bases, with 16 bases between. From germline, CDR1 is SGDLS and CDR2 YYNGEE. The CDR3 loop spans 15 amino acids. CDR3 coding DNA: TGTGCCAGCAGCCCACCCCACACAGGGACCTACGAGCAGTACTTC. This gives the protein CASSPPHTGTYEQYF.

V usage is TRBV28 and J usage is TRBJ1-1; 7 bases align to TRBD1. This CDR3 is built from 13 residues. V lost 2 bases, J lost 5 bases, and 2 bases stayed unmatched. Germline lookup yields CDR1 MDHEN and CDR2 SYDVKM. CDR3 sequence (DNA): TGTGCCAGCAGTTTAGCAGGGGGAACTGAAGCTTTCTTT. Protein: CASSLAGGTEAFF.

V usage is TRBV9 and J usage is TRBJ2-3; D not resolved. The CDR3 has 14 amino acids. V was pared by 0 bases and J by 2 bases, with 7 bases between. Germline CDR1 reads SGDLS; CDR2 reads YYNGEE. The CDR3 nucleotides read TGTGCCAGCAGCGTAGTGGGCGACACAGATACGCAGTATTTT. Translating it yields CASSVVGDTDTQYF.

This clone occurred a few times. In DNA, the CDR3 is TGTGCCAGCACAGGGGCGCGCGAGCAGTACTTC. Translation gives CASTGAREQYF. The chain combines TRBV2 with TRBJ2-7, with D perhaps matching TRBD1 (6 bases). This CDR3 comprises 11 residues. The germline V gene encodes CDR1 SNHLY and CDR2 FYNNEI. Trimming stripped 7 bases from V and 6 bases from J, with 10 bases between.

The chain is built from TRBV30 and TRBJ2-7; D might be TRBD2 (6 bases). This CDR3 has 14 amino acids. Germline values: CDR1 GTSNPN, CDR2 SVGIG (reference sequence). V lost 0 bases, J lost 10 bases, and 19 bases lay in between. The CDR3 spells CAWSVLRGSGGQYF. The CDR3 DNA sequence: TGTGCCTGGAGTGTCCTAAGAGGTAGCGGAGGTCAGTACTTC.

This clone has only one observation. V gene TRBV3-1 (or the pseudogene TRBV3-2) combines with J gene TRBJ1-2, with D possibly matching TRBD1 (5 bases). Germline loops: CDR1 LGHDT, CDR2 YNNKEL (reference sequence). The CDR3 is 15 residues long. V shed 0 bases and J shed 4 bases, with 12 bases lying between them. This chain's CDR3 is CASSQDRVGAYGYTF. Here the CDR3 DNA reads TGTGCCAGCAGCCAAGACAGGGTAGGGGCCTATGGCTACACCTTC.

The V gene is TRBV30, the J gene TRBJ2-1; 9 bases are a match to TRBD1. Germline values: CDR1 GTSNPN, CDR2 SVGIG (reference sequence). Germline trimming cut 5 bases from V and 2 bases from J; bases unmatched to any gene: 13. The CDR3 is 17 amino acids. This chain's CDR3 is CAWETQLGQGTYNEQFF. CDR3 nucleotides: TGTGCCTGGGAGACGCAGCTAGGACAGGGGACCTACAATGAGCAGTTCTTC.

CDR3 in DNA: TGTGCAGGGGGGGACGGACCCTACAATGAGCAGTTCTTC. Protein sequence: CAGGDGPYNEQFF. The chain uses TRBV27 and TRBJ2-1; a possible D gene is TRBD2 (7 bases). The CDR3 is 13 amino acids. Germline loops: CDR1 MNHEY, CDR2 SMNVEV (reference sequence).

The rearrangement joins TRBV7-2 to TRBJ2-5; 7 bases match TRBD2. The V gene's germline CDR1 is SGHTA and CDR2 FQGNSA. V trimming: 7 bases; J trimming: 1 base; junction bases outside the gene matches: 9. This CDR3 spans 15 amino acids. The DNA of the CDR3 is TGTGCCAGCACCGACGCCACTAGCGCCCAAGAGACCCAGTACTTC. Residues: CASTDATSAQETQYF.

The rearrangement links TRBV5-1 to TRBJ2-7, with TRBD2 matching 11 bases. CDR3 length: 14 amino acids. Germline-derived CDR1 and CDR2 are SGHRS and YFSETQ. The J segment lost 2 bases and the V segment lost 5 bases, leaving 3 bases of the junction unmatched. The CDR3 DNA reads as TGCGCCAGCAGAGGGACTAGCGGTGCCTACGAGCAGTACTTC. It is translated as CASRGTSGAYEQYF.

The chain carries TRBV5-1 and TRBJ2-7; 7 nucleotides match TRBD2. Losses at the gene ends were 0 bases for V and 4 bases for J; bases not matched to a gene: 10. Per the germline V gene, CDR1 is SGHRS and CDR2 is YFSETQ. The CDR3 consists of 16 residues. The CDR3 DNA sequence: TGCGCCAGCAGCTTGGGAGGCGGGAGTCTTAGATACGAGCAGTACTTC. It is translated as CASSLGGGSLRYEQYF.

This clone was detected a few times. This sequence joins TRBV5-1 and TRBJ1-2; the match to TRBD1 covers 8 bases. This CDR3 is built from 14 residues. From germline, CDR1 is SGHRS and CDR2 YFSETQ. V trimming: 0 bases; J trimming: 3 bases; junction bases outside the gene matches: 1. The CDR3 sequence is CASSLDRGDYGYTF. For the CDR3, the DNA is TGCGCCAGCAGCTTGGACAGGGGGGACTATGGCTACACCTTC.

This chain connects TRBV19 to TRBJ1-5; 10 bases fit TRBD1. The germline CDR1 and CDR2 sequences are LNHDA and SQIVND (reference sequence). This CDR3 region has 14 residues. V lost 4 bases, J lost 7 bases, and 4 bases stayed unmatched. CDR3 loop: CASSRDRGSQPQHF. Here the CDR3 DNA reads TGTGCCAGTAGTAGGGACAGGGGCAGCCAGCCCCAGCATTTT.

V gene TRBV24-1 combines with J gene TRBJ2-3, with 8 bases identical to TRBD1. Looked up from germline, CDR1 is KGHDR and CDR2 is SFDVKD. With 3 bases clipped from V and 4 bases from J, the junction kept 8 bases outside the gene matches. This CDR3 has 16 residues. Written as DNA, the CDR3 is TGTGCCACCAGTGATGGACGGACAGGGAGCGCAGATACGCAGTATTTT. Its translation is CATSDGRTGSADTQYF.

This clone was observed a few times. The V gene is TRBV28, the J gene TRBJ1-5, with D maybe TRBD1 (5 bases). Germline V lookup: CDR1 MDHEN, CDR2 SYDVKM. The CDR3 loop spans 15 amino acids. With 3 bases removed from V and 9 bases from J, the gap between germline ends came to 18 bases. CDR3 in DNA: TGTGCCAGCAGTTTTCACCGACAGATTTCGATGCCCCAGCATTTT. Its translation: CASSFHRQISMPQHF.

This chain links TRBV19 with TRBJ2-7; 10 bases line up with TRBD2. Germline CDR1 is LNHDA and CDR2 is SQIVND (reference sequence). With 6 bases clipped from V and 2 bases from J, the junction kept 7 bases outside the gene matches. This CDR3 region has 15 residues. Written as DNA, the CDR3 is TGTGCCAGTAGGGGGGGACTAGCGTTTACCTACGAGCAGTACTTC. The encoded protein is CASRGGLAFTYEQYF.

This chain joins TRBV11-3 and TRBJ2-1; the D gene is possibly TRBD1 (6 bases). V was shortened by 4 bases and J by 0 bases, with 10 bases between the two germline ends. The CDR3 is 15 amino acids. Germline lookup yields CDR1 SGHNT and CDR2 YENEEA. CDR3: CASSSGQSSYNEQFF. CDR3 nucleotide sequence: TGTGCCAGCAGCTCCGGACAGAGCTCCTACAATGAGCAGTTCTTC.